This passage covers 10 T cell receptor beta chains from one sample sequenced in a study of somatic mutations in cytotoxic T cells in rheumatoid arthritis. Repertoires were generated with immunoSEQ multiplex PCR, while TCRdb's copy carries only in-frame clones and drops some. The sample includes roughly 20,000 clones, 65% to 70% of them seen just once. The sequenced sample was CD8+ T cells sorted from blood. These receptors all come from an adult with rheumatoid arthritis.

This clone occurred a few times. The V gene is TRBV5-6, the J gene TRBJ1-2; D is ambiguous. The CDR3 loop spans 12 amino acids. The germline CDR1 and CDR2 sequences are SGHDT and YYEEEE. Trimming removed 5 bases at V and 4 bases at J, with 9 bases between. DNA of the CDR3: TGTGCCAGCAGAGACTTTAGCTATGGCTACACCTTC. This gives the protein CASRDFSYGYTF. Full variable domain (remainder filled in from reference TRBV5-6 and TRBJ1-2): DAGVTQSPTHLIKTRGQQVTLRCSPKSGHDTVSWYQQALGQGPQFIFQYYEEEERQRGNFPDRFSGHQFPNYSSELNVNALLLGDSALYLCASRDFSYGYTFGSGTRLTVV.

The chain recombines TRBV2 with TRBJ2-1; D is perhaps TRBD1 (6 bases). The germline gives CDR1 SNHLY, CDR2 FYNNEI. V was cut by 5 bases and J by 5 bases, with 16 bases left in between. The CDR3 totals 15 residues. Here the CDR3 reads CASSPLRDTNNEQFF. The CDR3 DNA reads TGTGCCAGCAGTCCCCTCCGGGACACTAACAATGAGCAGTTCTTC.

This clone has just a few counts. The genes are TRBV1 and TRBJ1-2; the table assigns TRBD1, which was not confirmed against the DNA. TRBV1 is a known pseudogene. CDR3 length equals 13 residues. DNA of the CDR3: TGCACCAGCAGAATAACAGGGAGCGGCGGCTACACCTTC. Encoded protein: CTSRITGSGGYTF.

This clone is medium-sized (0.01 to 0.1%). In DNA, the CDR3 is TGTGCCAGCAGTTTATCGATACAGCCCTACGAGCAGTACTTC. This sequence encodes CASSLSIQPYEQYF. V is TRBV27 and J is TRBJ2-7; D uncertain. CDR3 length equals 14 residues. Looked up from germline, CDR1 is MNHEY and CDR2 is SMNVEV (reference sequence). V was trimmed by 0 bases and J by 2 bases, leaving 8 bases between them.

V is TRBV6-5 and J is TRBJ2-7, with D tentatively TRBD2 (7 bases). The length of the CDR3 is 16 residues. Trimming pared 1 base from V and 6 bases from J, leaving 19 bases between. Germline values: CDR1 MNHEY, CDR2 SVGAGI. The CDR3 protein is CASSYYGGARRGEQYF. CDR3 nucleotides: TGTGCCAGCAGTTACTATGGGGGGGCCCGTAGGGGCGAGCAGTACTTC.

V usage is TRBV6-5 and J usage is TRBJ1-1; 7 bases line up with TRBD1. With 6 bases clipped from V and 7 bases from J, the junction kept 8 bases outside the gene matches. Germline assignment: CDR1 MNHEY and CDR2 SVGAGI. The CDR3 length is 13 residues. The CDR3 sequence: CASRIGTAIEAFF. CDR3 sequence (DNA): TGTGCCAGCAGAATCGGGACAGCGATTGAAGCTTTCTTT.

This clone has only a few counts. The chain employs TRBV5-4 and TRBJ2-7; D call uncertain. The CDR3 totals 14 residues. Trimming took 4 bases from V and 0 from J, leaving 11 bases between them. CDR1 and CDR2 (germline): SGHNT, YYREEE (reference sequence). The CDR3 protein is CASSPGQSSYEQYF. The CDR3, as DNA: TGTGCCAGCAGCCCAGGTCAGAGCTCCTACGAGCAGTACTTC.

The V gene is TRBV4-2, the J gene TRBJ2-1, with 7 bases identical to TRBD2. CDR3 length equals 14 residues. Trimming cost V 3 bases and J 2 bases; bases outside gene matches: 1. CDR1 is LGHNA and CDR2 is YNFKEQ in the germline V gene. CDR3 region: CASSQGGAYNEQFF. The DNA of the CDR3 is TGTGCCAGCAGCCAGGGAGGGGCCTACAATGAGCAGTTCTTC.

J is TRBJ1-1 and V is TRBV6-5, with TRBD1 matching over 7 bases. Trimming took 1 base from V and 3 from J; bases not matched to a gene: 5. The CDR3 extends over 15 amino acids. From germline, CDR1 is MNHEY and CDR2 SVGAGI. The CDR3 coding sequence is TGTGCCAGCAGTTACTATCCGGGACAGTACACTGAAGCTTTCTTT. Its protein is CASSYYPGQYTEAFF.

The genes are TRBV18 and TRBJ2-5, with a tentative D call TRBD1 (6 bases). CDR1 and CDR2 from the germline V gene are KGHSH and LQKENI. This CDR3 region has 14 residues. V lost 5 bases and J 3 bases, leaving 13 bases between the germline ends. The CDR3 loop reads CASSSGHLKETQYF. Here the CDR3 DNA reads TGTGCCAGCTCATCGGGACACCTAAAAGAGACCCAGTACTTC. Full variable domain (outside the CDR3, taken from reference TRBV18 and TRBJ2-5): NAGVMQNPRHLVRRRGQEARLRCSPMKGHSHVYWYRQLPEEGLKFMVYLQKENIIDESGMPKERFSAEFPKEGPSILRIQQVVRGDSAAYFCASSSGHLKETQYFGPGTRLLVL.